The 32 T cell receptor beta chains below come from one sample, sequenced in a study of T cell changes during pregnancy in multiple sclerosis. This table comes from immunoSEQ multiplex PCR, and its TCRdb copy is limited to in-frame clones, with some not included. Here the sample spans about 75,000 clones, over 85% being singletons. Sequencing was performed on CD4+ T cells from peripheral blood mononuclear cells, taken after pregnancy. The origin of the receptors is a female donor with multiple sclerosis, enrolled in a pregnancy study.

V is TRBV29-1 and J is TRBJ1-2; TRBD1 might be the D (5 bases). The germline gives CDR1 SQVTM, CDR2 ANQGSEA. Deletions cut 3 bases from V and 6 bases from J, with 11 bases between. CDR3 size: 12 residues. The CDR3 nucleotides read TGCAGCGTTGATCGGGGGGAACATGGCTACACCTTC. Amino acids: CSVDRGEHGYTF.

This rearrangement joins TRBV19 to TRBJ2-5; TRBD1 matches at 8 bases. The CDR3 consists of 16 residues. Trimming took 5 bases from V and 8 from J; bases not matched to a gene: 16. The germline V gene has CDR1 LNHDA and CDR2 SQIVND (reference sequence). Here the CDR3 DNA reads TGTGCCAGTAGTGAGGGCGGGTTGCAGGGGGCGGGAACCCAGTACTTC. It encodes CASSEGGLQGAGTQYF.

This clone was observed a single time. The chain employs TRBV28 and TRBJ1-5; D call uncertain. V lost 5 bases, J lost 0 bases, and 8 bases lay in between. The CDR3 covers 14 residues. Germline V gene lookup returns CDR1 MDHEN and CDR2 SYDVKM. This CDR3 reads CASSNQISNQPQHF. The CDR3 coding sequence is TGTGCCAGCAGTAATCAGATTAGCAATCAGCCCCAGCATTTT.

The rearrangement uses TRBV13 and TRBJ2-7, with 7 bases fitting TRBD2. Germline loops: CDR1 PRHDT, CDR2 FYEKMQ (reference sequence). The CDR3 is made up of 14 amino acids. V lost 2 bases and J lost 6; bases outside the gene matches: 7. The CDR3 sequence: CASSLRGTITEQYF. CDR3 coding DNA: TGTGCCAGCAGCTTACGCGGGACTATAACCGAGCAGTACTTC.

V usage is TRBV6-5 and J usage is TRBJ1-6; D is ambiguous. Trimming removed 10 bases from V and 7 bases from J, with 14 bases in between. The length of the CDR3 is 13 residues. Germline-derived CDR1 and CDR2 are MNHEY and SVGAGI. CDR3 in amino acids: CATRGGRNSPLHF. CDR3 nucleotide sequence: TGTGCCACCCGAGGAGGACGCAATTCACCCCTCCACTTT.

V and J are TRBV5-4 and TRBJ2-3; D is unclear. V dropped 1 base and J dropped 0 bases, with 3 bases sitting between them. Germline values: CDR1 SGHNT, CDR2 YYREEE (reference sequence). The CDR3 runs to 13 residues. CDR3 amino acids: CASSLTSTDTQYF. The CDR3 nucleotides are TGTGCCAGCAGCTTGACTAGCACAGATACGCAGTATTTT.

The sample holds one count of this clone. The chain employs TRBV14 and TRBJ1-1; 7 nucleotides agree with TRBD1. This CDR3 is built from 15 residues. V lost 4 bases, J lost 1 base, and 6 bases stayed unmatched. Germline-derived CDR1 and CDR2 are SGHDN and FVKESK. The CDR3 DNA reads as TGTGCCAGCAGCCTAACAGGGGACTGGAACACTGAAGCTTTCTTT. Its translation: CASSLTGDWNTEAFF.

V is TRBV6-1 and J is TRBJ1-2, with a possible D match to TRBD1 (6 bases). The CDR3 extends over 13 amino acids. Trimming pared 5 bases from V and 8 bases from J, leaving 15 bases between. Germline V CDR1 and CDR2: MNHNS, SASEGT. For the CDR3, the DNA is TGTGCCAGCAGTCTTCGACAGGAAAGCGGCTACACCTTC. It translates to CASSLRQESGYTF.

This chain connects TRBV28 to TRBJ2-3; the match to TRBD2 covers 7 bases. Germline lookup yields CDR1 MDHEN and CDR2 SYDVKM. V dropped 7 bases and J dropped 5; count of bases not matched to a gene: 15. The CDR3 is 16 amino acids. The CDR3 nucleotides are TGTGCCAGCACCACTCGCGATTGGGGCGGGAGAGATACGCAGTATTTT. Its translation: CASTTRDWGGRDTQYF.

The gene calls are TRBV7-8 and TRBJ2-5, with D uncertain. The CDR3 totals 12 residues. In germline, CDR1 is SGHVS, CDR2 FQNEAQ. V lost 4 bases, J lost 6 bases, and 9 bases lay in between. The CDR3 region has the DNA TGTGCCAGCAGCTCGGTGGTTCAGACCCAGTACTTC. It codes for CASSSVVQTQYF. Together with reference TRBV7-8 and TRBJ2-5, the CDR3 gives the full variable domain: GAGVSQSPRYKVAKRGQDVALRCDPISGHVSLFWYQQALGQGPEFLTYFQNEAQLDKSGLPSDRFFAERPEGSVSTLKIQRTQQEDSAVYLCASSSVVQTQYFGPGTRLLVL.

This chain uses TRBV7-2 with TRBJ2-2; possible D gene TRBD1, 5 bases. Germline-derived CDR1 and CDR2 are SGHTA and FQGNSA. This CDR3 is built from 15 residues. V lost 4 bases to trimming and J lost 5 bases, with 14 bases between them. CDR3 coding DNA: TGTGCCAGCAGCTACACAGGCCTAGGGACCGGGGAGCTGTTTTTT. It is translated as CASSYTGLGTGELFF.

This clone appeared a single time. The CDR3 DNA reads TGTGCCAGCAGTTTAAGTGAGGGACACTTCTACGAGCAGTACTTC. Amino acids: CASSLSEGHFYEQYF. The chain recombines TRBV27 with TRBJ2-7; D perhaps matches TRBD1 (6 bases). V dropped 2 bases and J dropped 3 bases, with 14 bases sitting between them. This CDR3 has 15 amino acids. In germline, CDR1 is MNHEY, CDR2 SMNVEV (reference sequence).

CDR3 in amino acids: CASSQRLTGDYGYTF. The CDR3 DNA follows: TGTGCCAGCAGCCAACGCTTAACAGGGGACTATGGCTACACCTTC. The chain joins TRBV14 to TRBJ1-2; 7 positions agree with TRBD1. Germline CDR1 and CDR2: SGHDN and FVKESK. Trimming removed 2 bases from V and 3 bases from J; junction bases left unmatched: 6. The CDR3 runs to 15 residues. Full variable domain (remainder filled in from reference TRBV14 and TRBJ1-2): EAGVTQFPSHSVIEKGQTVTLRCDPISGHDNLYWYRRVMGKEIKFLLHFVKESKQDESGMPNNRFLAERTGGTYSTLKVQPAELEDSGVYFCASSQRLTGDYGYTFGSGTRLTVV.

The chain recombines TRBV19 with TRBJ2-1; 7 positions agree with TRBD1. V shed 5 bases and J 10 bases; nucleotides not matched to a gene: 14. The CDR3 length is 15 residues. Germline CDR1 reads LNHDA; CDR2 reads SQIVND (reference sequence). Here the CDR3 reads CASSAPGQHLGEQFF. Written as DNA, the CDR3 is TGTGCCAGTAGTGCCCCGGGACAGCACCTGGGCGAGCAGTTCTTC.

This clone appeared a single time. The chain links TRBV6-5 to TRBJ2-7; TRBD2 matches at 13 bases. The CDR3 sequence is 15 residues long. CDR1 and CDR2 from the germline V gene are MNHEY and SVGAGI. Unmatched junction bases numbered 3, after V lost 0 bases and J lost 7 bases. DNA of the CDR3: TGTGCCAGCAGTTACTCTACTAGCGGGAGGGAAGAGCAGTACTTC. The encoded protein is CASSYSTSGREEQYF.

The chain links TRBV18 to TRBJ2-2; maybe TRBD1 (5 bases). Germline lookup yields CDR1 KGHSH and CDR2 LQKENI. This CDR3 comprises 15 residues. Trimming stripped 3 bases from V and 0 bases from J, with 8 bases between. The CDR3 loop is CASSPATANTGELFF. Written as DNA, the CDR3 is TGTGCCAGCTCACCGGCGACAGCGAACACCGGGGAGCTGTTTTTT.

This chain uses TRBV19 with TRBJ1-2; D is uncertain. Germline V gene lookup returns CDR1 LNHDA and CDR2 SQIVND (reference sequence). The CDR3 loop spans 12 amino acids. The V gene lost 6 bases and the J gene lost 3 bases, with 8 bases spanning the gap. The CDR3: CASRWRDYGYTF. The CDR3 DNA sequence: TGTGCCAGTAGGTGGAGGGACTATGGCTACACCTTC.

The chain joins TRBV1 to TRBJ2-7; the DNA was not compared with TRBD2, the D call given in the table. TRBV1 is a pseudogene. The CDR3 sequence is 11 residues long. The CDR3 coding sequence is TGCACCAGCAGCTTCGCCTACGAGCAGTACTTC. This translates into CTSSFAYEQYF.

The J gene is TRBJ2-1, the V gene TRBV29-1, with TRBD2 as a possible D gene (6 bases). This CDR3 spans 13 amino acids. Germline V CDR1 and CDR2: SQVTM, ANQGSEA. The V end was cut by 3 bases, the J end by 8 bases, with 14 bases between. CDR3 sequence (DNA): TGCAGCGTTGAGGGGCGGGAAACCTATGAGCAGTTCTTC. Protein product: CSVEGRETYEQFF.

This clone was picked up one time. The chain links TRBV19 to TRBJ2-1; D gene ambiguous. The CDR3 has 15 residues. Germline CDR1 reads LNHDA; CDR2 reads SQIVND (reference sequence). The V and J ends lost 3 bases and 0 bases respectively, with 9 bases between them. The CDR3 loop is CASSIFISSYNEQFF. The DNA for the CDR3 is TGTGCCAGTAGTATTTTCATTAGCTCCTACAATGAGCAGTTCTTC.

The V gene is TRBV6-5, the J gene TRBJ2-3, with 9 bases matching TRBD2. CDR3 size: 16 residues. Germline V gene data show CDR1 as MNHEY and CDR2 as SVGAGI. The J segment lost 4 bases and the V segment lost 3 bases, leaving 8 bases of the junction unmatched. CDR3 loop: CASSYAGGAPSDTQYF. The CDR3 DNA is TGTGCCAGCAGTTATGCGGGAGGGGCCCCTTCAGATACGCAGTATTTT.

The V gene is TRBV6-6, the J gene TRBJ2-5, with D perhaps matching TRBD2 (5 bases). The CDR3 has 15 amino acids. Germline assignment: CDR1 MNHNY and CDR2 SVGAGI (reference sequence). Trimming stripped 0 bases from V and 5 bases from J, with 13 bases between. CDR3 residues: CASSYSGLATETQYF. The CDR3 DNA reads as TGTGCCAGCAGTTACTCGGGGTTAGCGACCGAGACCCAGTACTTC.

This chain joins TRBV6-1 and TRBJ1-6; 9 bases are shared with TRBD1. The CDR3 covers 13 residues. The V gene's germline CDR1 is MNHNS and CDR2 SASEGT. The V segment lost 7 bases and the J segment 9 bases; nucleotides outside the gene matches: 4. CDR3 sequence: CASKTGGSSPLHF. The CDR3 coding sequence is TGTGCCAGCAAGACAGGGGGGAGTTCACCCCTCCACTTT.

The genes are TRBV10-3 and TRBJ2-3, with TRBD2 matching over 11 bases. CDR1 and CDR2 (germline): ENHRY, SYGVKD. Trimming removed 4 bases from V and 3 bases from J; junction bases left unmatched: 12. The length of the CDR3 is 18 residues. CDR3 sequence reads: CAISGENSGRGLTDTQYF. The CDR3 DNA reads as TGTGCCATCAGTGGGGAGAATAGCGGGAGGGGATTGACAGATACGCAGTATTTT.

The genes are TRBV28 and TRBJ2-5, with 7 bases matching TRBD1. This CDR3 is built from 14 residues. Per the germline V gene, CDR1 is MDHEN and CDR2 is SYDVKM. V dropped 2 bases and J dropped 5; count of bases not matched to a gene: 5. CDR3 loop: CASSLPGGTETQYF. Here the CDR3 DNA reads TGTGCCAGCAGTTTACCAGGGGGTACCGAGACCCAGTACTTC.

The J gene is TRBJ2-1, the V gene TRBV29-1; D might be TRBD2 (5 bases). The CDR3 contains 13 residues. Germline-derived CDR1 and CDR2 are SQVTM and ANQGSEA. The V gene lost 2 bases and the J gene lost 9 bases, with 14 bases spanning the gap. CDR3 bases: TGCAGCGTTGAACAGCGGATAAAAGGTGAGCAGTTCTTC. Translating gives CSVEQRIKGEQFF.

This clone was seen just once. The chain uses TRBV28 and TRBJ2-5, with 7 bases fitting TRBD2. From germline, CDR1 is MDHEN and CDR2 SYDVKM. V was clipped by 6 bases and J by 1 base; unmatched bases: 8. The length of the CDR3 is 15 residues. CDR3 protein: CASRSVGGFQETQYF. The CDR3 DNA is TGTGCCAGCAGATCCGTCGGGGGGTTCCAAGAGACCCAGTACTTC.

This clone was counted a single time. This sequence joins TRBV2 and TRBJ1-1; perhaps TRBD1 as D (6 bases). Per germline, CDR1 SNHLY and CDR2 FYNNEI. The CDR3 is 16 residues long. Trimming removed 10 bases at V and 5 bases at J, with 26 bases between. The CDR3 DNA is TGTGCCAACCCTACTAACCACCTGAGGGGGGGGACTGAAGCTTTCTTT. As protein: CANPTNHLRGGTEAFF.

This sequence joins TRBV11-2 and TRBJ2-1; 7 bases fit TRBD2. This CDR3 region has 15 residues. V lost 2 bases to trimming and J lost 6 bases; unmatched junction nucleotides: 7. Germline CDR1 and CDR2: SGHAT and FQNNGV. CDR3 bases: TGTGCCAGCAGCTTACGACTAGCTCCCTCCAATGAGCAGTTCTTC. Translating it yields CASSLRLAPSNEQFF.

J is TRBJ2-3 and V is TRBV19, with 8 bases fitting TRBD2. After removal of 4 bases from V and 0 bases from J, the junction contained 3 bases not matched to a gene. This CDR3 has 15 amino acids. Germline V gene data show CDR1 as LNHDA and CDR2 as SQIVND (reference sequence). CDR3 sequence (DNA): TGTGCCAGTAGTACCGGGGGGGTTAGCACAGATACGCAGTATTTT. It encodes CASSTGGVSTDTQYF.

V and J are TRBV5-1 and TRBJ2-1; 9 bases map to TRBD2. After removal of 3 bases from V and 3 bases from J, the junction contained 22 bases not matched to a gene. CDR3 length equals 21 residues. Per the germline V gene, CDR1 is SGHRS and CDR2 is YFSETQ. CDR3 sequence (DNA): TGCGCCAGCAGCTCCCCGAGGGGTAGGGAGCCTAGCGGGAACCTCTACAATGAGCAGTTCTTC. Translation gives CASSSPRGREPSGNLYNEQFF.

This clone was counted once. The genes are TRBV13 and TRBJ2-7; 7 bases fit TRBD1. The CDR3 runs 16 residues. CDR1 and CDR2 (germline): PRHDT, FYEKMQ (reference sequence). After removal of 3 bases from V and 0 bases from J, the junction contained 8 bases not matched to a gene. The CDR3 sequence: CASSFRTGRLSYEQYF. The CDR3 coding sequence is TGTGCCAGCAGCTTCCGGACAGGCCGACTCTCCTACGAGCAGTACTTC. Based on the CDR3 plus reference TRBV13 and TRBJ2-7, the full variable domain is AAGVIQSPRHLIKEKRETATLKCYPIPRHDTVYWYQQGPGQDPQFLISFYEKMQSDKGSIPDRFSAQQFSDYHSELNMSSLELGDSALYFCASSFRTGRLSYEQYFGPGTRLTVT.